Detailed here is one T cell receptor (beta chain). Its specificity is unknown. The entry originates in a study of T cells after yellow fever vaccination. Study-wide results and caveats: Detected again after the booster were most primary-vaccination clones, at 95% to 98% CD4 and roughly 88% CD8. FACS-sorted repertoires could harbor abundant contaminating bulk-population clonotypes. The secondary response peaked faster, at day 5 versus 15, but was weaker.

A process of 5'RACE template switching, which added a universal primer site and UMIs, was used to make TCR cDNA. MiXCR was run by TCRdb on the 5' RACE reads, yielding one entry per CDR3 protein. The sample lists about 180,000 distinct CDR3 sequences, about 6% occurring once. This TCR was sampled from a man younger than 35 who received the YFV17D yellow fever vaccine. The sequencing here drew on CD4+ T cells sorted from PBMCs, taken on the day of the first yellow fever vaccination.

The CDR3 sequence: CASSGEGQNGYTF. CDR3 coding DNA: TGCGCCAGCAGCGGGGAGGGTCAAAATGGCTACACCTTC. J is TRBJ1-2 and V is TRBV5-1; D is undetermined. The germline V gene encodes CDR1 SGHRS and CDR2 YFSETQ. CDR3 size: 13 residues. V was shortened by 4 bases and J by 6 bases, with 13 bases between the two germline ends.